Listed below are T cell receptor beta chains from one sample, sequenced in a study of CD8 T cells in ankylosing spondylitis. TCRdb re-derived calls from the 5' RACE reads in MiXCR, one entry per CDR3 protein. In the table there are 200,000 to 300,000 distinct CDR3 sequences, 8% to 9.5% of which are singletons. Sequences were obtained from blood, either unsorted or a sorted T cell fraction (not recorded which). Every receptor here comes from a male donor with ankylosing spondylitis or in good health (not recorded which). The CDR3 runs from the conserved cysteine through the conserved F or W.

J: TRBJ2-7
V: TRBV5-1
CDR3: CASSFSGILSDEQYF

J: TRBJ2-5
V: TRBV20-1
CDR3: CSARAGQTETQYF

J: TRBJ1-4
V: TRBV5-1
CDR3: CASSGDRANEKLFF

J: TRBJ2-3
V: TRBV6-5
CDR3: CASSYRPNTDTQYF

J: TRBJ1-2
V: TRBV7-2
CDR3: CASSVPPNYGYTF

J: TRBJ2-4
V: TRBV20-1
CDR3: CSAPTPGIGENIQYF

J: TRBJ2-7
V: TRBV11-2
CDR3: CASSSGVVAGDYEQYF

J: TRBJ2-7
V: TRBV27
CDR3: CASGTSTYEQYF

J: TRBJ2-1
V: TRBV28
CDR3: CASGSGWEQFF

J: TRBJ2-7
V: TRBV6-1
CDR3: CASSHYEQYF

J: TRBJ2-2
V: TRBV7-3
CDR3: CASSMTPGGELFF

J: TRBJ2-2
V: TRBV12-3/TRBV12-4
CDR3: CASTLIYGTGELFF

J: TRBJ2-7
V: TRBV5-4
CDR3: CASSRQGNGNEQYF

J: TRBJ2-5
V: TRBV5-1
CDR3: CASRDDRGGKTQYF

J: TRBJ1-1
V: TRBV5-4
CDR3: CASSLDPGGWTEAFF

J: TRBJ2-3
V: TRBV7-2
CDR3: CASSLGLRREGQYF

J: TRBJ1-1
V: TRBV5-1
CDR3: CASSFTGGGNTEAFF

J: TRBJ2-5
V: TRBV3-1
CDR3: CASSQVHGSRETQYF

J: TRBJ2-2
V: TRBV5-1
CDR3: CASSRGFAGVPAGELFF

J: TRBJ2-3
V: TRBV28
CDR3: CASSFLADTQYF

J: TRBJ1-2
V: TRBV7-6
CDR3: CASSLSEWGGYTF

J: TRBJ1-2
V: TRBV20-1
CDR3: CSASHRGNYGYTF

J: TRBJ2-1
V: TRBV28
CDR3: CASSDLAGGPGNEQFF

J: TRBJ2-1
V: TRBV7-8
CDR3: CASSLLAGGRGNEQFF

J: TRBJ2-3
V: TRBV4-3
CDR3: CASSQEFQMDYDPPDTQYF

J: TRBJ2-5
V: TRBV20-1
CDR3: CSAANSGGSKETQYF

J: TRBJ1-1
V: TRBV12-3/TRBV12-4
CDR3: CASSPGRVSTEAFF

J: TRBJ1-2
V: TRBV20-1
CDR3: CSAETGSDYGYTF